This entry lists 14 T cell receptor beta chains sequenced from one sample in a study of T cell responses to AZD1222 COVID-19 vaccine. Sequenced by immunoSEQ multiplex PCR; TCRdb stores in-frame clones only, minus some. The data show 84,000 or so clones, approximately 90% seen once. Sequenced material: peripheral blood, taken on day 0 of AZD1222 vaccination. The receptors were gathered from an adult in good health.

The chain employs TRBV6-1 and TRBJ1-2; 8 nucleotides agree with TRBD1. The CDR3 is made up of 16 amino acids. V gave up 3 bases and J gave up 8 bases; unmatched junction bases: 14. Per the germline V gene, CDR1 is MNHNS and CDR2 is SASEGT. CDR3: CASSEMGRGRGRGYTF. CDR3 DNA sequence: TGTGCCAGCAGTGAGATGGGCAGGGGGCGAGGAAGGGGCTACACCTTC.

The chain recombines TRBV7-2 with TRBJ2-7; no reliable D call. V lost 1 base and J 1 base, leaving 8 bases between the germline ends. The germline gives CDR1 SGHTA, CDR2 FQGNSA. This CDR3 has 14 residues. CDR3 amino acids: CASSLGLRSYEQYF. DNA for the CDR3: TGTGCCAGCAGCTTAGGCCTAAGATCCTACGAGCAGTACTTC.

J is TRBJ2-1 and V is TRBV2; no definite D call. The CDR3 sequence is 13 residues long. Deletions cut 3 bases from V and 6 bases from J, with 9 bases between. The V gene's germline CDR1 is SNHLY and CDR2 FYNNEI. CDR3 sequence: CASSDNRGNEQFF. The CDR3 bases are TGTGCCAGCAGTGATAACAGAGGCAATGAGCAGTTCTTC.

This sequence joins TRBV15 and TRBJ2-7; the match to TRBD1 covers 7 bases. Germline CDR1 is LNHNV and CDR2 is YYDKDF (reference sequence). The CDR3 has 15 amino acids. Unmatched junction bases numbered 7, after V lost 0 bases and J lost 5 bases. CDR3 in amino acids: CATSREGQRVDEQYF. The CDR3, as DNA: TGTGCCACCAGCAGAGAGGGACAGAGAGTCGACGAGCAGTACTTC. The full variable domain, with the rest looked up from reference TRBV15 and TRBJ2-7, is DAMVIQNPRYQVTQFGKPVTLSCSQTLNHNVMYWYQQKSSQAPKLLFHYYDKDFNNEADTPDNFQSRRPNTSFCFLDIRSPGLGDTAMYLCATSREGQRVDEQYFGPGTRLTVT.

CDR3 in DNA: TGTGCCAGCAGCTTAGTGGCAAATGAAGCTTTCTTT. It translates to CASSLVANEAFF. J is TRBJ1-1 and V is TRBV11-2; D is undetermined. The V and J ends lost 1 base and 7 bases respectively, with 7 bases between them. The CDR3 consists of 12 residues. The germline gives CDR1 SGHAT, CDR2 FQNNGV. The variable domain in full, completed from reference TRBV11-2 and TRBJ1-1, reads EAGVAQSPRYKIIEKRQSVAFWCNPISGHATLYWYQQILGQGPKLLIQFQNNGVVDDSQLPKDRFSAERLKGVDSTLKIQPAKLEDSAVYLCASSLVANEAFFGQGTRLTVV.

CDR3 sequence (DNA): TGTGCCAGCACCTCCCCAGCCTCGAATGAAAAACTGTTTTTT. Amino acids: CASTSPASNEKLFF. The chain employs TRBV5-6 and TRBJ1-4; D is uncertain. CDR3 length: 14 residues. Trimming took 6 bases from V and 5 from J, leaving 14 bases between them. Looked up from germline, CDR1 is SGHDT and CDR2 is YYEEEE.

The V and J genes are TRBV5-1 and TRBJ2-1; maybe TRBD2 (6 bases). CDR3 length: 15 amino acids. CDR1 is SGHRS and CDR2 is YFSETQ in the germline V gene. V dropped 2 bases and J dropped 1 base, with 10 bases sitting between them. CDR3 protein: CASSLGGASYNEQFF. CDR3 nucleotides: TGCGCCAGCAGCTTAGGAGGGGCTTCCTACAATGAGCAGTTCTTC.

The V and J genes are TRBV4-2 and TRBJ2-7; D is uncertain. The germline CDR1 and CDR2 sequences are LGHNA and YNFKEQ. The V and J ends lost 0 bases and 2 bases respectively, with 14 bases between them. The CDR3 covers 16 residues. As DNA, the CDR3 is TGTGCCAGCAGCCAAGAGTTAGGGTTTAATCCCTACGAGCAGTACTTC. Amino acids: CASSQELGFNPYEQYF.

The chain employs TRBV19 and TRBJ1-2; 12 nucleotides align to TRBD1. CDR1 is LNHDA and CDR2 is SQIVND in the germline V gene (reference sequence). Trimming took 8 bases from V and 8 from J; bases not matched to a gene: 9. The CDR3 sequence is 14 residues long. Here the CDR3 reads CASSRDRGRQGYTF. The CDR3 region has the DNA TGTGCCAGTTCTCGGGACAGGGGGCGTCAGGGCTACACCTTC. Variable domain in full (rest from reference TRBV19 and TRBJ1-2): DGGITQSPKYLFRKEGQNVTLSCEQNLNHDAMYWYRQDPGQGLRLIYYSQIVNDFQKGDIAEGYSVSREKKESFPLTVTSAQKNPTAFYLCASSRDRGRQGYTFGSGTRLTVV.

The V call is TRBV18, the J call TRBJ2-2; the D gene is possibly TRBD1 (6 bases). Per germline, CDR1 KGHSH and CDR2 LQKENI. The V end was cut by 4 bases, the J end by 0 bases, with 9 bases between. The CDR3 extends over 15 amino acids. The CDR3 here is CASSQGQTNTGELFF. CDR3 bases: TGTGCCAGCTCACAGGGACAAACGAACACCGGGGAGCTGTTTTTT.

The J gene is TRBJ1-3, the V gene TRBV4-3; D unclear. In germline, CDR1 is LGHNA, CDR2 YSLEER. The V end lost 4 bases, the J end lost 3 bases, and 16 bases lay between the germline ends. The CDR3 has 16 amino acids. CDR3 sequence (DNA): TGCGCCAGCAGCCTCGGACGGGCAGCCGTTGGAAACACCATATATTTT. This codes for CASSLGRAAVGNTIYF.

The chain has TRBV2 and TRBJ1-4; the match to TRBD1 covers 9 bases. Per germline, CDR1 SNHLY and CDR2 FYNNEI. The CDR3 has 14 residues. J lost 8 bases, V lost 4 bases, and 5 bases had no gene match. The CDR3 region is CASSAGTGREKLFF. The CDR3 coding sequence is TGTGCCAGCAGTGCCGGGACAGGGAGGGAAAAACTGTTTTTT.

The gene calls are TRBV28 and TRBJ2-7, with 8 bases identical to TRBD1. The CDR3 extends over 16 amino acids. From germline, CDR1 is MDHEN and CDR2 SYDVKM. V gave up 3 bases and J gave up 5 bases; unmatched junction bases: 12. The CDR3 sequence: CASSLLPGQAPDEQYF. CDR3 in DNA: TGTGCCAGCAGTTTGCTTCCGGGACAGGCCCCGGACGAGCAGTACTTC.

This clone appeared once. The chain joins TRBV10-3 to TRBJ1-1, with 8 bases identical to TRBD1. CDR1 ENHRY and CDR2 SYGVKD come from the germline V gene. The CDR3 runs 14 residues. The J segment lost 10 bases and the V segment lost 3 bases, leaving 10 bases of the junction unmatched. Here the CDR3 reads CAISELGRTGPAFF. The CDR3 DNA reads as TGTGCCATCAGTGAATTGGGCCGGACAGGGCCAGCTTTCTTT.